This is a list of T cell receptor beta chains from one sample in a study of beta chain features in type 1 diabetes. Measured with immunoSEQ multiplex PCR; TCRdb has only the in-frame clones, and not every one. The sample holds some 640,000 clones, more than 13% seen once. Source material: naive CD4+ T cells from blood. The receptors shown here come from a man between 18 and 29 years old with type 1 diabetes. Each CDR3 is given with its conserved first and last residue. D genes are given only for firm matches. Size is omitted from some rows. Given values are once, few, many or a class for expanded clones.

few NA TRBJ2-7 TRBV28 TGTGCCAGCAGTTTAATACTCTTGAGTGAGCAGTACTTC CASSLILLSEQYF
NA TRBD1 TRBJ1-5 TRBV30 TGTGCCTGGATGCGAAGGGGGCCTACCATAGGGCCCCAGCATTTT CAWMRRGPTIGPQHF
NA NA TRBJ1-1 TRBV29-1 TGCAGCGTTACTGAGGGGCCCTTGAACACTGAAGCTTTCTTT CSVTEGPLNTEAFF
NA NA TRBJ2-5 TRBV5-1 TGCGCCAGCAGCTTGACTCCGGGGACCCAGTACTTC CASSLTPGTQYF
few NA TRBJ1-1 TRBV6-1 TGTGCCAGCAGTGAATATCCCGGGGCCCCGAACACTGAAGCTTTCTTT CASSEYPGAPNTEAFF
few NA TRBJ1-1 TRBV25-1 TGTGCCAGCAGTGATGTCCCCGGGACTCCAACGGACGCTTTCTTT CASSDVPGTPTDAFF
NA NA TRBJ1-2 TRBV18 TGTGCCAGCTCACCACCGGCAGGGGGCTACACCTTC CASSPPAGGYTF
NA TRBD2 TRBJ2-1 TRBV9 TGTGCCAGCAGCCTGGGAGGGAGCCCCTACAATGAGCAGTTCTTC CASSLGGSPYNEQFF
NA NA TRBJ2-7 TRBV5-1 TGCGCCAGCAGCTTCTATGGTGGGCGGCGCGAGCAGTACTTC CASSFYGGRREQYF
NA NA TRBJ2-7 TRBV4-1 TGCGCCAGCAGCCAAGGCCCTCTCGAGCAGTACTTC CASSQGPLEQYF
NA NA TRBJ2-1 TRBV7-9 TGTGCCAGCAGCCCTCCGGGCCTCTCCTACAATGAGCAGTTCTTC CASSPPGLSYNEQFF
few NA TRBJ2-7 TRBV7-9 TGTGCCAGCAGCGGGGACGGATACTACGAGCAGTACTTC CASSGDGYYEQYF
NA NA TRBJ1-1 TRBV18 TGTGCCAGCTCTCATGACGAGCGGTTTAGGGCTTTCTTT CASSHDERFRAFF
NA NA TRBJ2-7 TRBV5-1 TGCGCCAGCAGCTTGGATTTGCCAGTTCTGACTGGCGAGCAGTACTTC CASSLDLPVLTGEQYF
NA NA TRBJ2-5 TRBV6-5 TGTGCCAGCAGTTACCCGACAGGGAGGAGGGGAGAGACCCAGTACTTC CASSYPTGRRGETQYF
NA NA TRBJ1-2 TRBV7-2 TGTGCCAGCAGCTTAGGGGCAGGGCCCACCTTTAACTATGGCTACACCTTC CASSLGAGPTFNYGYTF
NA NA TRBJ2-3 TRBV5-1 TGCGCCAGCAGCTCCCCGGGGCGCAACCCCGAGGCCACAGATACGCAGTATTTT CASSSPGRNPEATDTQYF
NA NA TRBJ2-1 TRBV28 TGTGCCAGCAGTTCGGACAGCAATGAGCAGTTCTTC CASSSDSNEQFF
NA NA TRBJ1-2 TRBV28 TGTGCCAGCAGGGGTGCAGGGAGCAAGACGGACTATGGCTACACCTTC CASRGAGSKTDYGYTF
few NA TRBJ2-1 TRBV6-5 TGTGCCAGCAGAGGGAGATTTGGCCACAATGAGCAGTTCTTC CASRGRFGHNEQFF
NA NA TRBJ1-2 TRBV9 TGTGCCAGCAGCGCCAGGGGTATCAACTATGGCTACACCTTC CASSARGINYGYTF
NA NA TRBJ1-2 TRBV5-4 TGTGCCAGCAGCGTCGACGGAAACTATGGCTACACCTTC CASSVDGNYGYTF
few NA TRBJ2-2 TRBV4-3 TGCGCCAGCAGCCGTCAAAATGTAGGGGAGCTGTTTTTT CASSRQNVGELFF
few TRBD1 TRBJ1-1 TRBV29-1 TGCAGCGTTGAATCAGGGGGTAACACTGAAGCTTTCTTT CSVESGGNTEAFF
NA NA TRBJ1-6 TRBV12-5 TGTGCTAGTGGTTTGGAAGACGGTTCACCCCTCCACTTT CASGLEDGSPLHF
few NA TRBJ1-5 TRBV19 TGTGCCAGTACAGGTCTTAGCGGCAATCAGCCCCAGCATTTT CASTGLSGNQPQHF
few NA TRBJ2-1 TRBV27 TGTGCCAGCAGTGTACTAACCACGGGACTCACCTACAATGAGCAGTTCTTC CASSVLTTGLTYNEQFF
NA NA TRBJ1-1 TRBV9 TGTGCCAGCAGCGTAGCGGGAGGGAACACTGAAGCTTTCTTT CASSVAGGNTEAFF
NA TRBD2 TRBJ2-1 TRBV9 TGTGCCAGCAGGCGGGGGACTAGCGACAATGAGCAGTTCTTC CASRRGTSDNEQFF
NA NA TRBJ2-5 TRBV4-1 TGCGCCAGCAGCCAAAAAGCGGCCCCCGGGGAGGAGACCCAGTACTTC CASSQKAAPGEETQYF
few NA TRBJ2-7 TRBV6-5 TGTGCCAGCAGACCAGGGAGCTCCTACGAGCAGTACTTC CASRPGSSYEQYF
NA NA TRBJ2-1 TRBV4-2 TGTGCCAGCAGCCAAGTTGGGGAAACCTACAATGAGCAGTTCTTC CASSQVGETYNEQFF
NA NA TRBJ2-6 TRBV7-9 TGTGCCAGCAGCCCAGTTGGGAACTCTGGGGCCAACGTCCTGACTTTC CASSPVGNSGANVLTF
few NA TRBJ2-1 TRBV25-1 TGTGCCAGCAGTGAATCGGGTCAGGGGGGCCACAATGAGCAGTTCTTC CASSESGQGGHNEQFF
few NA TRBJ1-2 TRBV4-3 TGCGCCAGCAGCCAAGATCGTAACTATGGCTACACCTTC CASSQDRNYGYTF
few NA TRBJ2-1 TRBV11-2 TGTGCCAGCAGCCCCGGAAGCTCCTACAATGAGCAGTTCTTC CASSPGSSYNEQFF
few NA TRBJ2-7 TRBV4-2 TGTGCCAGCAGCCAAGGAGGCCTCACCTACGAGCAGTACTTC CASSQGGLTYEQYF
few TRBD2 TRBJ2-3 TRBV27 TGTGCCAGCAGCCCGGGACTAGCGGGGGGTCGTGGATATACGCAGTATTTT CASSPGLAGGRGYTQYF
NA NA TRBJ1-1 TRBV2 TGTGCCAGCAGTGATCGCCTGGATAACACTGAAGCTTTCTTT CASSDRLDNTEAFF
few NA TRBJ2-3 TRBV11-1 TGTGCCAGCAGCCTCGGAATGGAGGTAGATACGCAGTATTTT CASSLGMEVDTQYF
few NA TRBJ2-2 TRBV6-1 TGTGCCAGCAGTGCAGCGGGCAGGTCCTCGAACACCGGGGAGCTGTTTTTT CASSAAGRSSNTGELFF